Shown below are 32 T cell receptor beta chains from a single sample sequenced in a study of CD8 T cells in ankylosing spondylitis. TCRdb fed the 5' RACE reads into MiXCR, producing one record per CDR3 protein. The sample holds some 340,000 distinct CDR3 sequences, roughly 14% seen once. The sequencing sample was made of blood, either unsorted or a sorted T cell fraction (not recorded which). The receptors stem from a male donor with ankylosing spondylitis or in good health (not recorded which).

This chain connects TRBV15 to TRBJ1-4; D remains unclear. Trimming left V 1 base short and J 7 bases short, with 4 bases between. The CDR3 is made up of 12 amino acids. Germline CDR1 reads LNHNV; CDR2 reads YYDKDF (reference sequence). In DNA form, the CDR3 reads TGTGCCACCAGCAGAGCTAGTGAAAAACTGTTTTTT. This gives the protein CATSRASEKLFF. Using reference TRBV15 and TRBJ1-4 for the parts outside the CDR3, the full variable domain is DAMVIQNPRYQVTQFGKPVTLSCSQTLNHNVMYWYQQKSSQAPKLLFHYYDKDFNNEADTPDNFQSRRPNTSFCFLDIRSPGLGDTAMYLCATSRASEKLFFGSGTQLSVL.

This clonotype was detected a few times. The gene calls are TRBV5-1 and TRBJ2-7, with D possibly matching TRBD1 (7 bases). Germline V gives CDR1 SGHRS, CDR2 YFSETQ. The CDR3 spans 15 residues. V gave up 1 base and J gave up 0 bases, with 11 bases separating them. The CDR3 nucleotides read TGCGCCAGCAGCTTGCCCCAGGGGGGCTCCTACGAGCAGTACTTC. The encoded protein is CASSLPQGGSYEQYF.

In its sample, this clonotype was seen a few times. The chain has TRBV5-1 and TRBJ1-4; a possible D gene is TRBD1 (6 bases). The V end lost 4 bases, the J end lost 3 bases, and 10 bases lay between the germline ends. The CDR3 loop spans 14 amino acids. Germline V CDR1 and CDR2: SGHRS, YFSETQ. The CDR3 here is CASSPGDANEKLFF. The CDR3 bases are TGCGCCAGCAGCCCAGGGGATGCTAATGAAAAACTGTTTTTT.

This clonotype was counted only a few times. The CDR3 sequence: CASTRAGGETQYF. The CDR3 DNA sequence: TGTGCCAGCACCCGGGCTGGAGGCGAGACCCAGTACTTC. The rearrangement joins TRBV12-3 or TRBV12-4 to TRBJ2-5, with D maybe TRBD2 (5 bases). The CDR3 spans 13 residues. V gave up 7 bases and J gave up 5 bases, with 14 bases separating them.

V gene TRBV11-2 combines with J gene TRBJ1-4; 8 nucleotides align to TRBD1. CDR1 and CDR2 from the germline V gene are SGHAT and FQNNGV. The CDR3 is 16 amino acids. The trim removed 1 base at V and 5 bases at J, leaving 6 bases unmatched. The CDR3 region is CASSLGPTGENEKLFF. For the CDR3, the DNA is TGTGCCAGCAGCTTAGGACCGACAGGGGAAAATGAAAAACTGTTTTTT.

The DNA of the CDR3 is TGCAGCGCAGGGGGTGACTATGGCTACACCTTC. Its translation: CSAGGDYGYTF. V and J are TRBV29-1 and TRBJ1-2; 7 bases line up with TRBD1. The ends lost 7 bases at V and 3 bases at J; junction bases unmatched: 2. The CDR3 contains 11 residues. Germline V gene sequence: CDR1 SQVTM, CDR2 ANQGSEA.

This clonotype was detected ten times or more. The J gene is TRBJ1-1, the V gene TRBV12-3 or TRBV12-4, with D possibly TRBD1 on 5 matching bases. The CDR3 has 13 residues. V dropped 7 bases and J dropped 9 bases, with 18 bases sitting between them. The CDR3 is CASTPRRGGQAFF. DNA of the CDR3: TGTGCCAGCACCCCACGAAGGGGAGGCCAAGCTTTCTTT.

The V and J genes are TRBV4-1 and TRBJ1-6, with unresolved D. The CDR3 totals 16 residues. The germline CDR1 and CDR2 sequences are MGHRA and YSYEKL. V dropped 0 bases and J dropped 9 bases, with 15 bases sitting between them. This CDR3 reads CASSQEGHNPGSPLHF. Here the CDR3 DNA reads TGCGCCAGCAGCCAAGAAGGGCACAACCCCGGTTCACCCCTCCACTTT.

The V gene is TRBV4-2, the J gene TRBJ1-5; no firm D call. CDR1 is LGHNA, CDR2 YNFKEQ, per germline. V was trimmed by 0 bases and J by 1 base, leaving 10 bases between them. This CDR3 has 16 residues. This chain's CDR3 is CASSQDIGISNQPQHF. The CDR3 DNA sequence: TGTGCCAGCAGCCAAGATATAGGGATCAGCAATCAGCCCCAGCATTTT.

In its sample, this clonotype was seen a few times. CDR3 sequence reads: CASSGQGLGEQFF. The CDR3, as DNA: TGTGCCAGCAGTGGGCAGGGTCTCGGTGAGCAGTTCTTC. V gene TRBV25-1 combines with J gene TRBJ2-1; maybe TRBD1 (5 bases). V gave up 4 bases and J gave up 9 bases, with 13 bases separating them. This CDR3 has 13 residues. The germline gives CDR1 MGHDK, CDR2 SYGVNS.

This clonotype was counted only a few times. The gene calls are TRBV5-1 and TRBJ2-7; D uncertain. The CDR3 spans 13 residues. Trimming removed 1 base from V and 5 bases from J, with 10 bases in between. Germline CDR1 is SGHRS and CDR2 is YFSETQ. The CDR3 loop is CASSLNRDNEQYF. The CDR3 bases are TGCGCCAGCAGCTTGAATAGGGATAACGAGCAGTACTTC.

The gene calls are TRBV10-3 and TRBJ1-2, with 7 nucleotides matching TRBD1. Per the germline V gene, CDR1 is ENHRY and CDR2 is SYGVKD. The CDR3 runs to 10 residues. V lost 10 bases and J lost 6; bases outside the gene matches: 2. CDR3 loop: CATTGNGYTF. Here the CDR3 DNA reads TGTGCCACGACAGGGAATGGCTACACCTTC.

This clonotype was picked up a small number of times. CDR3 bases: TGTGCCAGCCAAACGAGGGGAACGGCAAATGAGCAGTTCTTC. As protein: CASQTRGTANEQFF. This sequence joins TRBV3-1 and TRBJ2-1; D is possibly TRBD1 or TRBD2 (5 bases each). The CDR3 contains 14 residues. Germline V gene lookup returns CDR1 LGHDT and CDR2 YNNKEL (reference sequence). With 8 bases removed from V and 7 bases from J, the gap between germline ends came to 18 bases.

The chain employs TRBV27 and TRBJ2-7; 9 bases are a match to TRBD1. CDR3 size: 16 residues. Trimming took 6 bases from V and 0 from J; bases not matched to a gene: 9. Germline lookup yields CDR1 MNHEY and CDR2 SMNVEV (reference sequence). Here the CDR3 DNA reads TGTGCCAGCAGCGAACCGGGACAGGGACGCTCCTACGAGCAGTACTTC. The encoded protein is CASSEPGQGRSYEQYF.

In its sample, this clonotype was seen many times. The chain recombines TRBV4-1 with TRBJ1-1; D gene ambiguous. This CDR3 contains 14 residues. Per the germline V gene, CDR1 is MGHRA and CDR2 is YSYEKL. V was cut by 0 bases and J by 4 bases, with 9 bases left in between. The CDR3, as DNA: TGCGCCAGCAGCCAAGAATGGGGATTCACTGAAGCTTTCTTT. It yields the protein CASSQEWGFTEAFF.

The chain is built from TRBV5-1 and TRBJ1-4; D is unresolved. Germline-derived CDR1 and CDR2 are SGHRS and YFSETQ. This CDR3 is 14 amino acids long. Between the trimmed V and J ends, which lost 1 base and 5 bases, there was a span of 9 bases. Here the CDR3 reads CASSLNTGNEKLFF. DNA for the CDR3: TGCGCCAGCAGCTTGAATACGGGGAATGAAAAACTGTTTTTT.

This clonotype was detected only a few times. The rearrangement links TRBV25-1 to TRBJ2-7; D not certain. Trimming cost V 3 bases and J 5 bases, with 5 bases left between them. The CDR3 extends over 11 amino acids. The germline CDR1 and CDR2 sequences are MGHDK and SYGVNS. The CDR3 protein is CASSEGNEQYF. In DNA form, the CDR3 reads TGTGCCAGCAGTGAGGGGAACGAGCAGTACTTC.

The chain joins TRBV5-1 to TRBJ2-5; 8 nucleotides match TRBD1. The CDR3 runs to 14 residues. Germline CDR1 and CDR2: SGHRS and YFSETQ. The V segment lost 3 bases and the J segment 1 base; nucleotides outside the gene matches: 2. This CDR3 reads CASSWGTGQETQYF. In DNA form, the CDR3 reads TGCGCCAGCAGCTGGGGGACAGGCCAAGAGACCCAGTACTTC.

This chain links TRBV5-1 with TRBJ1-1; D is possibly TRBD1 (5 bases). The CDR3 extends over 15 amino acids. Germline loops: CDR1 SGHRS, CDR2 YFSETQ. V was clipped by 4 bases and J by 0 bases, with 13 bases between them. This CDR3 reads CASSEGLAVNTEAFF. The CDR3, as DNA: TGCGCCAGCAGCGAGGGGTTGGCGGTGAACACTGAAGCTTTCTTT.

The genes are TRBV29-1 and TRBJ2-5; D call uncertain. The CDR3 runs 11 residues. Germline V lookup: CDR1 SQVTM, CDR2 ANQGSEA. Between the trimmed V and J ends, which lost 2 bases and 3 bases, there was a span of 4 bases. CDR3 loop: CSVESEETQYF. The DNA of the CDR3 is TGCAGCGTTGAATCAGAAGAGACCCAGTACTTC.

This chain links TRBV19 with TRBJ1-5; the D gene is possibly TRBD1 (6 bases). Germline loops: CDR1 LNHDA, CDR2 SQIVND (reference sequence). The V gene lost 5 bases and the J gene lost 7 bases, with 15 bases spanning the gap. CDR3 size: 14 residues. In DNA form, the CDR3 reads TGTGCCAGTAGTCGAGAGGGGGGGCGACAGCCCCAGCATTTT. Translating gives CASSREGGRQPQHF. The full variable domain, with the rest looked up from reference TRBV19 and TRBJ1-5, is DGGITQSPKYLFRKEGQNVTLSCEQNLNHDAMYWYRQDPGQGLRLIYYSQIVNDFQKGDIAEGYSVSREKKESFPLTVTSAQKNPTAFYLCASSREGGRQPQHFGDGTRLSIL.

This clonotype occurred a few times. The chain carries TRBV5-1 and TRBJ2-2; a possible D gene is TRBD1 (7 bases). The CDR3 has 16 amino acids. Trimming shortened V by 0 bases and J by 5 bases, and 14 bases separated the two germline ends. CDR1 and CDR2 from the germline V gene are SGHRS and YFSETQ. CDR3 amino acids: CASSLEKGAGTGELFF. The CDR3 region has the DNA TGCGCCAGCAGCTTGGAGAAGGGGGCGGGGACCGGGGAGCTGTTTTTT. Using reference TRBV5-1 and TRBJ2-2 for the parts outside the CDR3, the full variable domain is KAGVTQTPRYLIKTRGQQVTLSCSPISGHRSVSWYQQTPGQGLQFLFEYFSETQRNKGNFPGRFSGRQFSNSRSEMNVSTLELGDSALYLCASSLEKGAGTGELFFGEGSRLTVL.

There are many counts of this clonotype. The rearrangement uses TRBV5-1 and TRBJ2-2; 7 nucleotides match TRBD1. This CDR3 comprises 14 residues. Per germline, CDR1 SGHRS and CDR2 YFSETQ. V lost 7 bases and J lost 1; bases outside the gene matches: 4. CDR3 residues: CASSRTGNTGELFF. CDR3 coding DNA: TGCGCCAGCTCCCGGACAGGGAACACCGGGGAGCTGTTTTTT.

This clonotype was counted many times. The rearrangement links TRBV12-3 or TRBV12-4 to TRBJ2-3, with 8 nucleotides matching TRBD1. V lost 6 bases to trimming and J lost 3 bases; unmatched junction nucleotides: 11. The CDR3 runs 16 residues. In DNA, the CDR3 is TGTGCCAGCAGGCTAGCGACGACAGGGGAGACAGATACGCAGTATTTT. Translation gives CASRLATTGETDTQYF.

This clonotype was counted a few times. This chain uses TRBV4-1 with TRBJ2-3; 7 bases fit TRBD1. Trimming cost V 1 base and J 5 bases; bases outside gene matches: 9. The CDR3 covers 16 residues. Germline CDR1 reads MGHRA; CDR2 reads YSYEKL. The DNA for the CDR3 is TGCGCCAGCAGCCAAGCCAGGGACAGACCGGTAGATACGCAGTATTTT. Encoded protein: CASSQARDRPVDTQYF.

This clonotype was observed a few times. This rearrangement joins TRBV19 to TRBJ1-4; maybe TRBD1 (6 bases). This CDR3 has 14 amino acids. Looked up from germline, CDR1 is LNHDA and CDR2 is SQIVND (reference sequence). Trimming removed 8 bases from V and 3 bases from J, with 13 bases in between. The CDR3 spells CASGVTGANEKLFF. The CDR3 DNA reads TGTGCCAGTGGGGTGACAGGAGCTAATGAAAAACTGTTTTTT.

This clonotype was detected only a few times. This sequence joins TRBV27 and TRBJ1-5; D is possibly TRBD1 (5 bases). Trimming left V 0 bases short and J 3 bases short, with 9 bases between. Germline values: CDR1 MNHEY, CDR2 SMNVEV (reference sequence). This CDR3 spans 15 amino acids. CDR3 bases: TGTGCCAGCAGTTTATCGGGGCGGACCAATCAGCCCCAGCATTTT. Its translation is CASSLSGRTNQPQHF.

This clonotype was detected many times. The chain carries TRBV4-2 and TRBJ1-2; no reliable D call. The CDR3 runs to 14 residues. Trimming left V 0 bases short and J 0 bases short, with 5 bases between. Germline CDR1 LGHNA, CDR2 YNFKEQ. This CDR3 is CASSQDTANYGYTF. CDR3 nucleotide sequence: TGTGCCAGCAGCCAAGATACGGCTAACTATGGCTACACCTTC.

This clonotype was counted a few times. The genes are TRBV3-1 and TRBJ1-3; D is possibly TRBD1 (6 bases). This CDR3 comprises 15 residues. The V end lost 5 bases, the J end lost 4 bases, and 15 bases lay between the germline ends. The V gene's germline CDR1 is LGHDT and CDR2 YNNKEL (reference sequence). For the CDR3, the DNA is TGTGCCAGCAGCACACAGGGAACAGGAGGAAACACCATATATTTT. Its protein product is CASSTQGTGGNTIYF.

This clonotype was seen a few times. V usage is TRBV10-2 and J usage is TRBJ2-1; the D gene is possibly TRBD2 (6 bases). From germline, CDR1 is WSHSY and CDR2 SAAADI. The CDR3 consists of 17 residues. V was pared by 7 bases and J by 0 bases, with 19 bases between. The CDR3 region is CASTENRLGSSYNEQFF. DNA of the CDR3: TGCGCCAGCACCGAGAACCGACTCGGGAGCTCCTACAATGAGCAGTTCTTC.

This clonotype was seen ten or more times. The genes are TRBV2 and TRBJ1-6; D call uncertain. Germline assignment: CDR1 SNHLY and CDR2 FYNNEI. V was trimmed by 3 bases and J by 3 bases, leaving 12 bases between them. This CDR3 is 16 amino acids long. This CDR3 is CASSDDTQSYNSPLHF. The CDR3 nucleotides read TGTGCCAGCAGTGACGATACACAGAGCTATAATTCACCCCTCCACTTT.

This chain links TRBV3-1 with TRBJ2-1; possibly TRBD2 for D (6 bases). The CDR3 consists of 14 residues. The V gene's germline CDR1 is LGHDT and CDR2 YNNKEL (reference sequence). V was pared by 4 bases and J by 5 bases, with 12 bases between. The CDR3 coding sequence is TGTGCCAGCAGCCTTGGAGCGGGCGACAATGAGCAGTTCTTC. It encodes CASSLGAGDNEQFF.